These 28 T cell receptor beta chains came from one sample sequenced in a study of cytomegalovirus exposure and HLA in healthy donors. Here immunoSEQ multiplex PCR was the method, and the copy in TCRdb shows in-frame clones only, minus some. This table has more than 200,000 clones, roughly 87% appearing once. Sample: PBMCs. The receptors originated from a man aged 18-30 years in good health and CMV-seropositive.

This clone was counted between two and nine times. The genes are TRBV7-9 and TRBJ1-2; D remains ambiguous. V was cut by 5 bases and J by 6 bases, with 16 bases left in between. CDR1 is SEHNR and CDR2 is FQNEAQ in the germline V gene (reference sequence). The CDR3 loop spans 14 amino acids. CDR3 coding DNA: TGTGCCAGCAGCCCCCCCTTGGTTGTGCATGGCTACACCTTC. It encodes CASSPPLVVHGYTF.

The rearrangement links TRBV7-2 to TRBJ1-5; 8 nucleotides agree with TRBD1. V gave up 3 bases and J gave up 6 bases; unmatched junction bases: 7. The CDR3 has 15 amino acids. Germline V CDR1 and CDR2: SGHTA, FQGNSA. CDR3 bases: TGTGCCAGCAGCTTGCAGGGGGCGGTCGGTCAGCCCCAGCATTTT. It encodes CASSLQGAVGQPQHF.

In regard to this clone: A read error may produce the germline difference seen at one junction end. CDR3 sequence (DNA): TGTGCCAGCAGCGTAGATGGGTCTGAAAACACCATATATTTT. Translated, it gives CASSVDGSENTIYF. The chain recombines TRBV9 with TRBJ1-3; no firm D call. Germline CDR1 is SGDLS and CDR2 is YYNGEE. CDR3 length: 14 residues. The complete variable domain, with remaining parts taken from reference TRBV9 and TRBJ1-3, reads DSGVTQTPKHLITATGQRVTLRCSPRSGDLSVYWYQQSLDQGLQFLIQYYNGEERAKGNILERFSAQQFPDLHSELNLSSLELGDSALYFCASSVDGSENTIYFGEGSWLTVV.

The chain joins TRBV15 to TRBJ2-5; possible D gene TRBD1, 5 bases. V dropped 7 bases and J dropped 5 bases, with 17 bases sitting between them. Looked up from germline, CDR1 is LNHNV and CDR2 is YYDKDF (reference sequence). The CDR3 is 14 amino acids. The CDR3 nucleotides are TGTGCCACCAATGAACAGGACCCCCGGGAGACCCAGTACTTC. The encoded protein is CATNEQDPRETQYF.

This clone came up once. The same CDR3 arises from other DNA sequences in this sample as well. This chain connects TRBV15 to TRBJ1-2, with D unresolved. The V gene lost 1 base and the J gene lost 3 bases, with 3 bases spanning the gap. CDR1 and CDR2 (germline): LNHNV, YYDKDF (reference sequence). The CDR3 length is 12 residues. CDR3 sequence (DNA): TGTGCCACCAGCAGAGTGGACTATGGCTACACCTTC. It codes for CATSRVDYGYTF.

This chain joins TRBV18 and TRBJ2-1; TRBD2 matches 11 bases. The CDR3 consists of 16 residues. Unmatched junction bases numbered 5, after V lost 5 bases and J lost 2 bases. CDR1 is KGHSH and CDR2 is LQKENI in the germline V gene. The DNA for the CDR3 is TGTGCCAGCTCATTACCGGGACTAGCGGCCTACAATGAGCAGTTCTTC. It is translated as CASSLPGLAAYNEQFF.

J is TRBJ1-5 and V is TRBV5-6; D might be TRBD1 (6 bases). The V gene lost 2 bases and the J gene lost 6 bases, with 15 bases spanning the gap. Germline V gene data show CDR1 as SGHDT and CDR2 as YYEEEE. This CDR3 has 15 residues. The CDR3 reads CASSFGQSGRQPQHF. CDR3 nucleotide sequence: TGTGCCAGCAGCTTCGGACAGTCGGGCCGTCAGCCCCAGCATTTT.

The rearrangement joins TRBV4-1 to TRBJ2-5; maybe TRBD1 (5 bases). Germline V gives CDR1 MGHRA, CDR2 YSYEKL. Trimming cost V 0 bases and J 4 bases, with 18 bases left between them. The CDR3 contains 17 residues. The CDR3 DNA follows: TGCGCCAGCAGCCAAGATGGCCCCAGGGTGGGTGGAGAGACCCAGTACTTC. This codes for CASSQDGPRVGGETQYF.

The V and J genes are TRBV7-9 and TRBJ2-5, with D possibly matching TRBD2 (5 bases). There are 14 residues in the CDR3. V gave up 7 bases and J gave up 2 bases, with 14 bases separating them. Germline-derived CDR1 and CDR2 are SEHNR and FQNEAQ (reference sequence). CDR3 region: CASTDREPQETQYF. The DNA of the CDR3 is TGTGCCAGCACGGATCGGGAACCACAAGAGACCCAGTACTTC.

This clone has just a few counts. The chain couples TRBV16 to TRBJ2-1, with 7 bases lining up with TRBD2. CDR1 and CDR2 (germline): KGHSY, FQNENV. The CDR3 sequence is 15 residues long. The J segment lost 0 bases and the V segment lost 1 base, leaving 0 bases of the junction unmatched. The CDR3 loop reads CASSQLAGSYNEQFF. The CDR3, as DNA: TGTGCCAGCAGCCAATTAGCGGGCTCCTACAATGAGCAGTTCTTC.

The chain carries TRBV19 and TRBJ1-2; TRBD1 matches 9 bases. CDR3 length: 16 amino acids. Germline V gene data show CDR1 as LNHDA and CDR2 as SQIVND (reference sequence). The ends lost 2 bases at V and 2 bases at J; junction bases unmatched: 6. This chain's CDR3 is CASSITLGQGNYGYTF. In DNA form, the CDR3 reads TGTGCCAGTAGTATAACCCTGGGACAGGGCAACTATGGCTACACCTTC.

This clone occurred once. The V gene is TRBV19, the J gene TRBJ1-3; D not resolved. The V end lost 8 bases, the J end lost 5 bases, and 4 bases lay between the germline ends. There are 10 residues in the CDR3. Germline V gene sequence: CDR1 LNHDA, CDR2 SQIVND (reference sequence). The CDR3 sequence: CASERNTIYF. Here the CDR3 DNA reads TGTGCCAGTGAGCGAAACACCATATATTTT.

The CDR3 region is CASSLQDNQPQHF. The CDR3 DNA is TGTGCCAGCAGCCTCCAGGATAATCAGCCCCAGCATTTT. This chain joins TRBV5-6 and TRBJ1-5; D unresolved. Germline V CDR1 and CDR2: SGHDT, YYEEEE. The CDR3 spans 13 residues. V was cut by 4 bases and J by 4 bases, with 9 bases left in between.

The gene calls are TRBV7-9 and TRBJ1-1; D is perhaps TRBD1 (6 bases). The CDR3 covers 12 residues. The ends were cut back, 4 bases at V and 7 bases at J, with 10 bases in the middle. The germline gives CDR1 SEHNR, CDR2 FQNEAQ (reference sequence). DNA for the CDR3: TGTGCCAGCAGCTCCACAGGGCTTGAAGCTTTCTTT. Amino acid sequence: CASSSTGLEAFF.

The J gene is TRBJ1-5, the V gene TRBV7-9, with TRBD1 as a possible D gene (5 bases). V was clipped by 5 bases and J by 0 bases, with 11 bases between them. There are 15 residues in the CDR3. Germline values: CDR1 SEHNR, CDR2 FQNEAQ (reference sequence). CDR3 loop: CASSQGTDSNQPQHF. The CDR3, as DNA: TGTGCCAGCAGCCAAGGGACGGATAGCAATCAGCCCCAGCATTTT.

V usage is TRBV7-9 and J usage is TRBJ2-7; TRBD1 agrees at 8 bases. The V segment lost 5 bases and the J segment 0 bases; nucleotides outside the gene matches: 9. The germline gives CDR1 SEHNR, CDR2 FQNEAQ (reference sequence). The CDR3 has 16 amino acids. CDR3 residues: CASSGNRDRSSYEQYF. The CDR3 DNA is TGTGCCAGCAGCGGAAACCGGGACAGGAGCTCCTACGAGCAGTACTTC.

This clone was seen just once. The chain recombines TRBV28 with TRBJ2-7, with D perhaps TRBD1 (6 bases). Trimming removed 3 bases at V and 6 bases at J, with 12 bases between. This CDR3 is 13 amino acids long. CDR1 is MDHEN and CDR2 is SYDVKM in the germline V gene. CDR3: CASSLADSGEQYF. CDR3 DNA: TGTGCCAGCAGTTTGGCGGACAGTGGCGAGCAGTACTTC.

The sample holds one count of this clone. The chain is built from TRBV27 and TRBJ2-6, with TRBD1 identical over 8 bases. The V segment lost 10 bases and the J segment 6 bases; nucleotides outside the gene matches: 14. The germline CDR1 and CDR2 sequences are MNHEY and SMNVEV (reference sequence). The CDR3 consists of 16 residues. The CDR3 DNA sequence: TGTGCCACCGGGACAGGACCGTTTCTAAAGGCCAACGTCCTGACTTTC. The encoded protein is CATGTGPFLKANVLTF.

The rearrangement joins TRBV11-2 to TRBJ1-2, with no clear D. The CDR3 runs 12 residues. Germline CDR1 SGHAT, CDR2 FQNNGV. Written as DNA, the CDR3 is TGTGCTTCGGGTCAGAATAACTATGGCTACACCTTC. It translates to CASGQNNYGYTF. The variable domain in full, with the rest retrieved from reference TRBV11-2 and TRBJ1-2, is EAGVAQSPRYKIIEKRQSVAFWCNPISGHATLYWYQQILGQGPKLLIQFQNNGVVDDSQLPKDRFSAERLKGVDSTLKIQPAKLEDSAVYLCASGQNNYGYTFGSGTRLTVV.

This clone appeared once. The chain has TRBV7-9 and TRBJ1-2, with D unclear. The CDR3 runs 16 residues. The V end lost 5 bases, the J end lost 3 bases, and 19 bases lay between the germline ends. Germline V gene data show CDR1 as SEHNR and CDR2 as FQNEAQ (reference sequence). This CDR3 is CASSPTRPHGDYGYTF. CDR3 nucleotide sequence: TGTGCCAGCAGCCCCACCCGACCGCATGGGGACTATGGCTACACCTTC.

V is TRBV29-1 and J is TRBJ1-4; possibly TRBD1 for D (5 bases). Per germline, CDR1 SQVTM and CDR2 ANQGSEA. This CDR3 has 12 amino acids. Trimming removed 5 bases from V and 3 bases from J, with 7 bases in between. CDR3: CSVTTANEKLFF. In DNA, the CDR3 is TGCAGCGTTACGACAGCTAATGAAAAACTGTTTTTT. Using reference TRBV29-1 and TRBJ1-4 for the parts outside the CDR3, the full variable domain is SAVISQKPSRDICQRGTSLTIQCQVDSQVTMMFWYRQQPGQSLTLIATANQGSEATYESGFVIDKFPISRPNLTFSTLTVSNMSPEDSSIYLCSVTTANEKLFFGSGTQLSVL.

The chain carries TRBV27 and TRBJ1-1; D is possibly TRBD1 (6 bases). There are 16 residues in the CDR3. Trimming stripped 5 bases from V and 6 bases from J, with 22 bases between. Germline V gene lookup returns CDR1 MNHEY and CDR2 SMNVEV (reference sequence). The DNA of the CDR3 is TGTGCCAGCAGTCTACAGGGTGTAGGTTCTTTTTCTGAAGCTTTCTTT. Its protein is CASSLQGVGSFSEAFF.

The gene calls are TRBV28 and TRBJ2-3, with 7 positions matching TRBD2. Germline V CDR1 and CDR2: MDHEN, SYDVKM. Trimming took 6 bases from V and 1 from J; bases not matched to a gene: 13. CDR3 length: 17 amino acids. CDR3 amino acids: CASSPAWASGRTDTQYF. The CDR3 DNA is TGTGCCAGCAGCCCCGCTTGGGCTAGCGGACGCACAGATACGCAGTATTTT.

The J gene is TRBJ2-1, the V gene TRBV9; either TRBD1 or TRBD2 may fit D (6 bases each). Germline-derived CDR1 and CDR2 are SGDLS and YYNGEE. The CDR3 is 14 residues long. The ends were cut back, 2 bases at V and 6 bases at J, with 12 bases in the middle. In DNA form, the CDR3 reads TGTGCCAGCAGCGTCACAGGAGGGGGCAATGAGCAGTTCTTC. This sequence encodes CASSVTGGGNEQFF.

The CDR3 sequence: CASSVTGTGSHEQYF. Written as DNA, the CDR3 is TGTGCCAGCAGCGTAACCGGGACAGGGAGCCACGAGCAGTACTTC. The V gene is TRBV7-9, the J gene TRBJ2-7; 9 bases match TRBD1. Germline values: CDR1 SEHNR, CDR2 FQNEAQ (reference sequence). The junction had 10 bases not matched to a gene; V was cut back by 5 bases and J by 5 bases. There are 15 residues in the CDR3.

CDR3 bases: TGTGCCAGCAGTTTACGGACAGGGCGAGACGAGCAGTACTTC. Residues: CASSLRTGRDEQYF. The V and J genes are TRBV27 and TRBJ2-7, with 8 bases that match TRBD1. The CDR3 loop spans 14 amino acids. The germline V gene encodes CDR1 MNHEY and CDR2 SMNVEV (reference sequence). The V and J ends lost 2 bases and 5 bases, in that order; junction bases with no gene match: 5.

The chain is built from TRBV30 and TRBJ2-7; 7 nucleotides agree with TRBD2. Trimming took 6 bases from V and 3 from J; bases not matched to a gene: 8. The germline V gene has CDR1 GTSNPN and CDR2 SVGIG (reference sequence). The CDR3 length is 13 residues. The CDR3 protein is CACGGGVVYEQYF. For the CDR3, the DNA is TGTGCCTGTGGGGGAGGGGTCGTCTACGAGCAGTACTTC. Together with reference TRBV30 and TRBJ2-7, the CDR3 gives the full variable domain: SQTIHQWPATLVQPVGSPLSLECTVEGTSNPNLYWYRQAAGRGLQLLFYSVGIGQISSEVPQNLSASRPQDRQFILSSKKLLLSDSGFYLCACGGGVVYEQYFGPGTRLTVT.

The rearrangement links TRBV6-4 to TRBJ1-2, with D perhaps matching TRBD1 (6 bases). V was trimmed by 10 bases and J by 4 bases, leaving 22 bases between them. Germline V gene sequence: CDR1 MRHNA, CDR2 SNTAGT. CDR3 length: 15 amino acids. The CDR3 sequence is CATSRGAGAAYGYTF. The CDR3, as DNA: TGTGCCACCTCCAGAGGGGCAGGGGCAGCCTATGGCTACACCTTC.